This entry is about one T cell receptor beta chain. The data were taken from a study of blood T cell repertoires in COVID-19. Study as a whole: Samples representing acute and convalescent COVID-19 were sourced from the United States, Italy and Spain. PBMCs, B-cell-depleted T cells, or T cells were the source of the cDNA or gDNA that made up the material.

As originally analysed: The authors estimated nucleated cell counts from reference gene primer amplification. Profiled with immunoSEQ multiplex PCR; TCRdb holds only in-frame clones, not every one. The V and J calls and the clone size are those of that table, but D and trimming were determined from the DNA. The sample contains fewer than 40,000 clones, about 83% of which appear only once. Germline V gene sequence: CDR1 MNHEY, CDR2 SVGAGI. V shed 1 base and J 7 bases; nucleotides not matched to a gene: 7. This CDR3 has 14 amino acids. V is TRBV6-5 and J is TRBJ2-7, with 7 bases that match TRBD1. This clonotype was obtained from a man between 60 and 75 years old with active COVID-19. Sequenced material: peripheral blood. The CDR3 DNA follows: TGTGCCAGCAGTTACTTGCAGGGGGAGAGGGAGCAGTACTTC. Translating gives CASSYLQGEREQYF.